This T cell receptor beta chain was documented in a study of cytomegalovirus exposure and HLA in healthy donors. Turning to the study itself: Of about 400 genotyped donors, more than 70% clustered with self-reported Caucasian donors.

This clone was seen more than once but under ten times. It was with 60 Vbeta and 13 Jbeta primers that the PCR ran. Some clones are missing from TCRdb's copy, which holds only in-frame ones; the method was immunoSEQ multiplex PCR. The table has roughly 200,000 clones, roughly three quarters seen once; the top ten hold 2.9%. The V gene lost 4 bases and the J gene lost 0 bases, with 24 bases spanning the gap. The CDR3 runs 19 residues. Germline CDR1 GTSNPN, CDR2 SVGIG (reference sequence). This clonotype originated in a male donor in good health and CMV-seronegative. This chain uses TRBV30 with TRBJ2-2; D might be TRBD1 (5 bases). Sequenced input: PBMCs. Here the CDR3 reads CAWTAPPFRVFPNTGELFF. As DNA, the CDR3 is TGTGCCTGGACCGCGCCGCCCTTCAGGGTTTTCCCGAACACCGGGGAGCTGTTTTTT.